Listed below are T cell receptor beta chains from one sample, sequenced in a study of control samples from healthy donors and cancer patients. TCRdb keeps only in-frame clones here, not all; method: immunoSEQ multiplex PCR. The data contain 50,000 or so clones, approximately 95% of them singletons. The sequenced sample was blood. These receptors originate from a woman aged 18-29 years in good health. Both conserved end residues are part of each CDR3. Fields, in order: clone size, J gene, D gene, V gene, CDR3 protein, CDR3 DNA. D genes are given only for firm matches. Size is stated for part of the rows, as once, few or many counts, or as a class when the clone is expanded.

once TRBJ1-1 TRBD1 TRBV7-2 CASSLGRGRGRNTEAFF TGTGCCAGCAGCTTGGGCAGGGGGCGCGGTAGGAACACTGAAGCTTTCTTT
. TRBJ2-7 . TRBV3-1/TRBV3-2 CASIRPQQYF TGTGCCAGCATACGGCCCCAGCAGTACTTC
. TRBJ2-7 . TRBV11-1 CASSFGISYEQYF TGTGCCAGCAGCTTCGGAATCTCCTACGAGCAGTACTTC
. TRBJ1-1 . TRBV5-6 CASSLGGGLEAFF TGTGCCAGCAGCTTAGGAGGGGGGCTTGAAGCTTTCTTT
. TRBJ1-4 . TRBV2 CASTPGLILSNEKLFF TGTGCCAGCACTCCGGGGTTGATCCTTTCTAATGAAAAACTGTTTTTT
. TRBJ2-7 . TRBV5-1 CASSFARDFYEQYF TGCGCCAGCAGCTTCGCCAGGGACTTCTACGAGCAGTACTTC
once TRBJ1-5 . TRBV19 CASSPSEGVVTPQHF TGTGCCAGTAGCCCCTCAGAGGGTGTTGTAACGCCCCAGCATTTT
once TRBJ1-1 TRBD1 TRBV7-9 CASTNRGGEKAFF TGTGCCAGCACCAACAGGGGGGGTGAGAAAGCTTTCTTT
. TRBJ2-7 . TRBV29-1 CSVGSRGDEQYF TGCAGCGTTGGAAGTAGAGGGGACGAGCAGTACTTC
. TRBJ1-1 . TRBV5-1 CASSLDYGDTEAFF TGCGCCAGCAGCTTGGACTACGGGGACACTGAAGCTTTCTTT
. TRBJ1-1 . TRBV6-5 CASKLFRQAETEAFF TGTGCCAGCAAGTTGTTCAGACAGGCGGAAACTGAAGCTTTCTTT
. TRBJ1-5 . TRBV10-3 CAISESRSGPRNQPQHF TGTGCCATCAGTGAGTCTCGATCAGGGCCTAGGAATCAGCCCCAGCATTTT
. TRBJ1-3 TRBD1 TRBV30 CAWSDGTAFGNTIYF TGTGCCTGGAGCGACGGGACAGCATTTGGAAACACCATATATTTT
. TRBJ1-1 . TRBV2 CASSWQGYTEAFF TGTGCCAGCTCGTGGCAGGGATACACTGAAGCTTTCTTT
once TRBJ1-2 TRBD1 TRBV7-9 CASSMGQLYGYTF TGTGCCAGCAGCATGGGACAGCTTTATGGCTACACCTTC
. TRBJ2-1 . TRBV28 CASSRGASSSYNEQFF TGTGCCAGCAGTCGGGGAGCTTCGAGCTCCTACAATGAGCAGTTCTTC
. TRBJ2-1 . TRBV5-1 CASRDGGPYNEQFF TGCGCCAGCAGGGACGGGGGCCCCTACAATGAGCAGTTCTTC
once TRBJ2-5 . TRBV15 CATSRIGLAQETQYF TGTGCCACCAGCAGAATTGGACTGGCCCAAGAGACCCAGTACTTC
. TRBJ2-7 . TRBV11-2 CASSWMGGYFYEQYF TGTGCCAGCAGCTGGATGGGCGGGTACTTCTACGAGCAGTACTTC
. TRBJ1-1 TRBD1 TRBV5-1 CASSSDRGGHPAFF TGCGCCAGCAGCTCCGACAGGGGGGGACATCCAGCTTTCTTT
. TRBJ1-2 . TRBV12-3/TRBV12-4 CASSPGTFHGYTF TGTGCCAGCAGTCCCGGGACATTCCATGGCTACACCTTC
. TRBJ2-7 . TRBV11-2 CASSSIRQVWQYF TGTGCCAGCAGCTCGATTAGGCAGGTATGGCAGTACTTC
. TRBJ2-7 . TRBV27 CASSRDISYEQYF TGTGCCAGCTCTCGCGACATCTCCTACGAGCAGTACTTC
. TRBJ1-2 . TRBV7-9 CASNLVVGESYGYTF TGTGCCAGCAACTTAGTAGTGGGAGAGAGCTATGGCTACACCTTC
. TRBJ2-5 TRBD2 TRBV6-6 CASWTSGGAQTQYF TGTGCCAGCTGGACTAGCGGGGGGGCGCAGACCCAGTACTTC
. TRBJ1-6 TRBD1 TRBV7-9 CASSKGQGLSPLHF TGTGCCAGCAGTAAGGGACAGGGCCTATCACCCCTCCACTTT
. TRBJ2-1 TRBD2 TRBV14 CASRTSGGYQQFF TGTGCCAGCAGGACTAGCGGGGGTTATCAGCAGTTCTTC
. TRBJ1-1 . TRBV9 CASSVYPSDTEAFF TGTGCCAGCAGCGTCTATCCTTCGGACACTGAAGCTTTCTTT
. TRBJ1-2 . TRBV12-3/TRBV12-4 CASRPDSNYGYTF TGTGCCAGCAGACCGGACAGTAACTATGGCTACACCTTC
. TRBJ1-6 . TRBV5-4 CASSLGSGYGDSPLHF TGTGCCAGCAGCTTGGGATCGGGGTATGGGGATTCACCCCTCCACTTT
. TRBJ1-1 TRBD1 TRBV29-1 CSVDRGRTEAFF TGCAGCGTTGACAGGGGGCGAACTGAAGCTTTCTTT
once TRBJ1-2 TRBD1 TRBV30 CAWGGQNYGYTF TGTGCCTGGGGGGGACAGAACTATGGCTACACCTTC
. TRBJ1-2 TRBD1 TRBV28 CASSPGQGNGYTF TGTGCCAGCAGCCCGGGACAGGGGAATGGCTACACCTTC
. TRBJ2-3 . TRBV10-2 CASSESFGPHTQYF TGCGCCAGCAGTGAGTCATTCGGGCCGCATACGCAGTATTTT
few TRBJ1-2 . TRBV2 CASSERYGYTF TGTGCCAGCAGTGAAAGATATGGCTACACCTTC
. TRBJ1-6 TRBD1 TRBV7-6 CASSFTGGEGSPLHF TGTGCCAGCAGCTTTACAGGGGGTGAGGGTTCACCCCTCCACTTT
. TRBJ2-2 . TRBV11-3 CASSKTQGFANTGELFF TGTGCCAGCAGTAAAACTCAGGGTTTTGCGAACACCGGGGAGCTGTTTTTT
. TRBJ1-1 . TRBV7-9 CASSLPGGDAEAFF TGTGCCAGCAGCTTACCAGGCGGTGACGCTGAAGCTTTCTTT
. TRBJ2-7 . TRBV5-6 CASGSGYEQYF TGTGCCAGCGGCTCCGGCTACGAGCAGTACTTC
. TRBJ1-1 . TRBV2 CASSRGNYTAFF TGTGCCAGCAGTCGCGGAAACTACACAGCTTTCTTT
. TRBJ2-3 TRBD2 TRBV7-2 CASSTTGGDTQYF TGTGCCAGCAGCACCACGGGGGGAGATACGCAGTATTTT
. TRBJ2-3 . TRBV11-2 CASSLWVARKSGGTGTQYF TGTGCCAGCAGCTTATGGGTAGCAAGGAAGTCGGGCGGGACCGGTACGCAGTATTTT
. TRBJ2-3 TRBD2 TRBV3-1/TRBV3-2 CASSQRAGPITDTQYF TGCGCCAGCAGCCAACGAGCGGGGCCTATCACAGATACGCAGTATTTT
. TRBJ2-7 TRBD1 TRBV9 CASSVDRGFDEQYF TGTGCCAGCAGCGTCGACAGGGGATTCGACGAGCAGTACTTC
. TRBJ1-2 . TRBV5-5 CASSLDRGHGYTF TGTGCCAGCAGCTTGGATAGGGGACATGGCTACACCTTC
. TRBJ1-2 . TRBV30 CAWSVGRGAFYGYTF TGTGCCTGGAGTGTTGGTAGGGGGGCTTTCTATGGCTACACCTTC
. TRBJ1-2 . TRBV5-6 CASSFAVGDYGYTF TGTGCCAGCAGCTTCGCAGTTGGAGACTATGGCTACACCTTC
. TRBJ2-5 TRBD2 TRBV7-8 CASGHRTSGSQETQYF TGTGCCAGCGGCCACCGGACTAGCGGGTCACAAGAGACCCAGTACTTC
. TRBJ1-1 . TRBV6-2/TRBV6-3 CASSSRDVSVAEAFF TGTGCCAGCAGTTCCCGGGACGTTTCTGTGGCTGAAGCTTTCTTT
. TRBJ1-2 . TRBV15 CATSSQDSNYGYTF TGTGCCACCAGCAGCCAGGACAGCAACTATGGCTACACCTTC